Presented here are 18 T cell receptor beta chains from one specimen sequenced in a study of beta chain features in type 1 diabetes. Of the isolated RNA, all was reverse transcribed, and so the sequenced material was expressed TCRB transcripts. The protocol was immunoSEQ multiplex PCR, while the TCRdb copy is restricted to in-frame clones and leaves out a portion. The sample has 200,000 to 300,000 clones, about 15% seen once. Points from the study as a whole: When Type 1 diabetes patients were examined, their TCRB CDR3s proved moderately but significantly shorter in all four CD4+ subsets.

These receptors' antigens are unknown. Material: naive CD4+ T cells from blood. These receptors were collected from a man aged 30-40 years with type 1 diabetes.

The chain has TRBV19 and TRBJ2-7, with a tentative D call TRBD2 (6 bases). V dropped 4 bases and J dropped 3 bases, with 10 bases sitting between them. Germline CDR1 reads LNHDA; CDR2 reads SQIVND (reference sequence). This CDR3 contains 13 residues. CDR3 in DNA: TGTGCCAGTAGTAGTAGCGGATACTACGAGCAGTACTTC. Its translation is CASSSSGYYEQYF.

Only a few counts were recorded for this clone. The chain couples TRBV25-1 to TRBJ1-2; D possibly corresponds to TRBD1 (5 bases). The CDR3 has 11 amino acids. Trimming took off 1 base at V and 8 bases at J, with 5 bases between the two ends. CDR1 and CDR2 (germline): MGHDK, SYGVNS. CDR3 nucleotide sequence: TGTGCCAGCAGTGAATCAGGGGGCTACACCTTC. Protein product: CASSESGGYTF.

V gene TRBV6-6 combines with J gene TRBJ2-5; no clear D. V was pared by 5 bases and J by 5 bases, with 6 bases between. Germline CDR1 is MNHNY and CDR2 is SVGAGI (reference sequence). This CDR3 contains 11 residues. CDR3 nucleotides: TGTGCCAGCAGTCTCCGGGAGACCCAGTACTTC. As protein: CASSLRETQYF.

The chain carries TRBV29-1 and TRBJ1-5; D unclear. The germline CDR1 and CDR2 sequences are SQVTM and ANQGSEA. This CDR3 has 14 residues. Deletions cut 4 bases from V and 0 bases from J, with 10 bases between. CDR3 DNA: TGCAGCGTTGGAGGCAGTAATAGCAATCAGCCCCAGCATTTT. Translating it yields CSVGGSNSNQPQHF.

The rearrangement uses TRBV11-2 and TRBJ2-1, with D perhaps matching TRBD2 (7 bases). CDR3 length: 15 residues. Germline lookup yields CDR1 SGHAT and CDR2 FQNNGV. V shed 5 bases and J shed 9 bases, with 20 bases lying between them. Written as DNA, the CDR3 is TGTGCCAGCAGCCGGGGGCTAGCGGCTCGGTTTGAGCAGTTCTTC. It codes for CASSRGLAARFEQFF.

This chain links TRBV10-3 with TRBJ2-7; 13 positions match TRBD2. The CDR3 is made up of 14 amino acids. Trimming cost V 4 bases and J 6 bases; bases outside gene matches: 3. Germline CDR1 ENHRY, CDR2 SYGVKD. In DNA form, the CDR3 reads TGTGCCATCAGTGGGACTAGCGGGAGTCCCGAGCAGTACTTC. This codes for CAISGTSGSPEQYF.

This clone showed up just a few times. J is TRBJ1-6 and V is TRBV7-2, with unresolved D. The germline V gene has CDR1 SGHTA and CDR2 FQGNSA. The CDR3 is 15 residues long. V was trimmed by 1 base and J by 8 bases, leaving 12 bases between them. DNA for the CDR3: TGTGCCAGCAGCTTAGTTCAGGTGGCCCATTCACCCCTCCACTTT. It specifies CASSLVQVAHSPLHF.

The J gene is TRBJ2-7, the V gene TRBV28; D is possibly TRBD2 (5 bases). Per germline, CDR1 MDHEN and CDR2 SYDVKM. The length of the CDR3 is 14 residues. With 5 bases removed from V and 2 bases from J, the gap between germline ends came to 13 bases. The CDR3 DNA sequence: TGTGCCAGCAGTATAACTAGTTCGGCCTACGAGCAGTACTTC. Encoded protein: CASSITSSAYEQYF.

This clone was found a few times. The DNA of the CDR3 is TGTGCCAGCAGCGTGGGACTAGCGGGGGGAGACATTCAGTACTTC. It yields the protein CASSVGLAGGDIQYF. This rearrangement joins TRBV7-9 to TRBJ2-4, with 15 bases lining up with TRBD2. V lost 5 bases and J lost 8; bases outside the gene matches: 4. The length of the CDR3 is 15 residues. Germline CDR1 reads SEHNR; CDR2 reads FQNEAQ (reference sequence).

This clone appeared a few times. The chain is built from TRBV6-1 and TRBJ1-1; weak D call: TRBD1 (6 bases). CDR3 length equals 15 residues. Trimming left V 4 bases short and J 8 bases short, with 20 bases between. Germline V gene sequence: CDR1 MNHNS, CDR2 SASEGT. DNA of the CDR3: TGTGCCAGCAGTGGTGGACAGTGGGGGCTGGAGGAAGCTTTCTTT. Residues: CASSGGQWGLEEAFF.

V gene TRBV15 combines with J gene TRBJ1-5, with 7 bases lining up with TRBD1. After removal of 5 bases from V and 6 bases from J, the junction contained 13 bases not matched to a gene. The CDR3 is made up of 16 amino acids. CDR1 and CDR2 (germline): LNHNV, YYDKDF (reference sequence). The CDR3 region is CATSPGGAEGAQPQHF. The DNA for the CDR3 is TGTGCCACCAGCCCTGGGGGCGCGGAGGGGGCTCAGCCCCAGCATTTT.

The chain is built from TRBV25-1 and TRBJ2-5; tentative D call: TRBD1 (5 bases). The CDR3 length is 16 residues. The V end lost 2 bases, the J end lost 1 base, and 14 bases lay between the germline ends. From germline, CDR1 is MGHDK and CDR2 SYGVNS. The CDR3 reads CASSERQGWGQETQYF. The DNA of the CDR3 is TGTGCCAGCAGTGAACGTCAGGGCTGGGGCCAAGAGACCCAGTACTTC.

A few counts support this clone. The V gene is TRBV14, the J gene TRBJ2-3; 8 nucleotides agree with TRBD2. The CDR3 has 14 amino acids. After removal of 2 bases from V and 6 bases from J, the junction contained 4 bases not matched to a gene. Looked up from germline, CDR1 is SGHDN and CDR2 is FVKESK. In nucleotides, the CDR3 is TGTGCCAGCAGCCAACTAGCGGGTTCCGATACGCAGTATTTT. Its translation is CASSQLAGSDTQYF.

This clone was seen a handful of times. Other DNA sequences of this sample code for an identical CDR3. V usage is TRBV29-1 and J usage is TRBJ2-5, with D possibly TRBD1 on 5 matching bases. Trimming pared 4 bases from V and 5 bases from J, leaving 11 bases between. The CDR3 runs to 12 residues. Germline CDR1 is SQVTM and CDR2 is ANQGSEA. DNA of the CDR3: TGCAGCGTTGGCCAGGGCGCGGAGACCCAGTACTTC. It translates to CSVGQGAETQYF. The full variable domain, completed using reference TRBV29-1 and TRBJ2-5, is SAVISQKPSRDICQRGTSLTIQCQVDSQVTMMFWYRQQPGQSLTLIATANQGSEATYESGFVIDKFPISRPNLTFSTLTVSNMSPEDSSIYLCSVGQGAETQYFGPGTRLLVL.

The chain couples TRBV2 to TRBJ1-5; possible D gene TRBD1, 6 bases. Trimming took 7 bases from V and 7 from J, leaving 14 bases between them. This CDR3 comprises 13 residues. Germline CDR1 is SNHLY and CDR2 is FYNNEI. CDR3: CASTAGQFQPQHF. The CDR3 nucleotides are TGTGCCAGCACTGCAGGACAGTTCCAGCCCCAGCATTTT.

In regard to this clone: Additional DNA sequences in this sample encode the identical CDR3. The V and J genes are TRBV6-5 and TRBJ1-2, with TRBD1 matching over 7 bases. CDR3 length equals 14 residues. Losses at the gene ends were 5 bases for V and 0 bases for J; bases not matched to a gene: 3. Germline lookup yields CDR1 MNHEY and CDR2 SVGAGI. For the CDR3, the DNA is TGTGCCAGCAGTCGGACAGGAGCTAACTATGGCTACACCTTC. Encoded protein: CASSRTGANYGYTF.

The chain couples TRBV15 to TRBJ1-1; no clear D gene. The V end was cut by 6 bases, the J end by 0 bases, with 8 bases between. The CDR3 consists of 13 residues. The germline gives CDR1 LNHNV, CDR2 YYDKDF (reference sequence). This CDR3 is CATRPAVNTEAFF. DNA for the CDR3: TGTGCCACCAGGCCTGCAGTGAACACTGAAGCTTTCTTT.

This chain links TRBV6-5 with TRBJ2-4; 8 bases line up with TRBD1. This CDR3 region has 14 residues. V gave up 5 bases and J gave up 9 bases; unmatched junction bases: 9. Germline V gene data show CDR1 as MNHEY and CDR2 as SVGAGI. CDR3 sequence (DNA): TGTGCCAGCAGTCCCCCAGGGGGCGCGTTCATTCAGTACTTC. This sequence encodes CASSPPGGAFIQYF.